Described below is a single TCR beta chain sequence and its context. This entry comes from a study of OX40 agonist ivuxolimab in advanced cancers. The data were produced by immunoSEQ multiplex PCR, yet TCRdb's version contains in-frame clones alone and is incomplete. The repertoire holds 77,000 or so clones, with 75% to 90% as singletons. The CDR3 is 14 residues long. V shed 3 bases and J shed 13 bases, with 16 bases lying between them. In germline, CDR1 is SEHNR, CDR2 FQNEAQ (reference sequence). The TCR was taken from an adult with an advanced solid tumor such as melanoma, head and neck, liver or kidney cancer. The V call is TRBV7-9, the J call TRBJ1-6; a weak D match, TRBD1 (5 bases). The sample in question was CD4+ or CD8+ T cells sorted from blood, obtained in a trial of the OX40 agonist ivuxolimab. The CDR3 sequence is CASSFTDGAAPLHF. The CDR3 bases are TGTGCCAGCAGCTTCACGGATGGGGCGGCGCCCCTCCACTTT.